Each of the 10 T cell receptor beta chains below was sequenced from the same sample in a study of blood T cell repertoires in COVID-19. Sequencing used immunoSEQ multiplex PCR; TCRdb keeps in-frame clones, though not all of them. The profile shows about 99,000 clones, roughly 88% of them singletons. Sequencing used peripheral blood. These receptors came from a man aged 45-65 years with COVID-19, enrolled during active disease.

V usage is TRBV9 and J usage is TRBJ2-7; no clear D gene. CDR1 is SGDLS and CDR2 is YYNGEE in the germline V gene. V lost 0 bases and J lost 0, with 7 bases in between. The CDR3 has 14 amino acids. CDR3 sequence (DNA): TGTGCCAGCAGCGTAGGGCAGAACTCCTACGAGCAGTACTTC. Its translation is CASSVGQNSYEQYF.

The CDR3 here is CASGPPAGGLNEQFF. The CDR3 nucleotides read TGTGCCAGCGGGCCACCAGCGGGGGGCTTAAATGAGCAGTTCTTC. The chain recombines TRBV9 with TRBJ2-1, with TRBD2 matching over 9 bases. This CDR3 has 15 residues. With V trimmed by 7 bases and J by 7 bases, 12 bases remained unmatched. Germline V gene data show CDR1 as SGDLS and CDR2 as YYNGEE.

This rearrangement joins TRBV20-1 to TRBJ2-7; D possibly corresponds to TRBD2 (5 bases). The CDR3 has 11 residues. V gave up 7 bases and J gave up 1 base, with 8 bases separating them. From germline, CDR1 is DFQATT and CDR2 SNEGSKA (reference sequence). This chain's CDR3 is CSGWTSYEQYF. The CDR3 DNA is TGCAGTGGTTGGACTTCCTACGAGCAGTACTTC.

This chain uses TRBV5-5 with TRBJ2-7, with 9 positions matching TRBD1. Germline CDR1 reads SGHKS; CDR2 reads YYEKEE (reference sequence). V shed 0 bases and J 3 bases; nucleotides not matched to a gene: 7. This CDR3 region has 16 residues. This chain's CDR3 is CASSLGGTGLDYEQYF. The CDR3 DNA follows: TGTGCCAGCAGCTTGGGCGGGACAGGGCTTGACTACGAGCAGTACTTC.

The gene calls are TRBV27 and TRBJ1-1; D is undetermined. Germline V gene sequence: CDR1 MNHEY, CDR2 SMNVEV (reference sequence). V shed 3 bases and J shed 1 base, with 9 bases lying between them. There are 14 residues in the CDR3. The CDR3 bases are TGTGCCAGCAGTTTTGGCCGTTGGAACACTGAAGCTTTCTTT. Its protein is CASSFGRWNTEAFF.

The V gene is TRBV2, the J gene TRBJ1-2, with a tentative D call TRBD1 (5 bases). CDR1 and CDR2 (germline): SNHLY, FYNNEI. This CDR3 has 13 residues. V lost 6 bases and J 2 bases, leaving 10 bases between the germline ends. The CDR3 reads CASSFDRNYGYTF. The DNA for the CDR3 is TGTGCCAGCAGCTTTGACAGAAACTATGGCTACACCTTC.

This chain's CDR3 is CAWSLTGTDGYTF. The DNA of the CDR3 is TGTGCCTGGAGCTTAACAGGGACGGATGGCTACACCTTC. The chain carries TRBV30 and TRBJ1-2; D is perhaps TRBD1 (6 bases). The germline V and J ends were trimmed by 3 bases and 6 bases, with 14 bases remaining between them. The CDR3 totals 13 residues. The germline CDR1 and CDR2 sequences are GTSNPN and SVGIG (reference sequence).

This clone was seen once. This chain connects TRBV5-1 to TRBJ2-7; 8 bases line up with TRBD1. The junction had 6 bases not matched to a gene; V was cut back by 5 bases and J by 2 bases. Germline CDR1 SGHRS, CDR2 YFSETQ. There are 14 residues in the CDR3. The CDR3 protein is CASRSGTGPYEQYF. Here the CDR3 DNA reads TGCGCCAGCAGATCCGGGACAGGACCCTACGAGCAGTACTTC.

A few counts support this clone. The chain has TRBV30 and TRBJ1-1; no clear D gene. Germline loops: CDR1 GTSNPN, CDR2 SVGIG (reference sequence). The CDR3 runs to 12 residues. Trimming cost V 3 bases and J 1 base, with 6 bases left between them. CDR3 sequence (DNA): TGTGCCTGGAGGTCGGGGAACACTGAAGCTTTCTTT. This gives the protein CAWRSGNTEAFF.

This chain connects TRBV7-9 to TRBJ2-5, with 7 positions matching TRBD1. The ends lost 0 bases at V and 11 bases at J; junction bases unmatched: 12. Germline V CDR1 and CDR2: SEHNR, FQNEAQ (reference sequence). CDR3 length: 15 amino acids. The CDR3 spells CASSLATTGQLGQYF. The CDR3 DNA reads as TGTGCCAGCAGCTTAGCGACAACGGGACAGCTAGGGCAGTACTTC. The whole variable domain, remainder taken from reference TRBV7-9 and TRBJ2-5, is DTGVSQNPRHKITKRGQNVTFRCDPISEHNRLYWYRQTLGQGPEFLTYFQNEAQLEKSRLLSDRFSAERPKGSFSTLEIQRTEQGDSAMYLCASSLATTGQLGQYFGPGTRLLVL.